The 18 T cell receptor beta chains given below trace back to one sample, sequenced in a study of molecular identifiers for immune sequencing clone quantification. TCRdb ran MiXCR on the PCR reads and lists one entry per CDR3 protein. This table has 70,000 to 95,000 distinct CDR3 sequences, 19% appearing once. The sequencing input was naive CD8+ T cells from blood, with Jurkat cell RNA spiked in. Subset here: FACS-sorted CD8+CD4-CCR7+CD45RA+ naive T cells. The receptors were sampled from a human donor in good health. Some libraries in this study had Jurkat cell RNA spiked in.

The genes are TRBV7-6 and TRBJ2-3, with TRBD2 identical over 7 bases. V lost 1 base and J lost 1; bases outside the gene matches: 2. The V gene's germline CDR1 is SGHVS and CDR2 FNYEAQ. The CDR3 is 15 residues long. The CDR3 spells CASSLVAGRTDTQYF. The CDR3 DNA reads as TGTGCCAGCAGCTTAGTAGCGGGCCGCACAGATACGCAGTATTTT.

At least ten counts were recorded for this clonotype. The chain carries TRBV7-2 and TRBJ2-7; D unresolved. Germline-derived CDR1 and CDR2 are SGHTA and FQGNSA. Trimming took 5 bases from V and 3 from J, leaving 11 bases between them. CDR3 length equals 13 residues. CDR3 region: CASSPRKNYEQYF. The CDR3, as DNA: TGTGCCAGCAGCCCTCGGAAAAACTACGAGCAGTACTTC.

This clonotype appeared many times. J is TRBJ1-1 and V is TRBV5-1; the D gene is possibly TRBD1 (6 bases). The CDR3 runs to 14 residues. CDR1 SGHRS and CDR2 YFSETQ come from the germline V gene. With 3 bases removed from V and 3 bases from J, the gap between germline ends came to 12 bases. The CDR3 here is CASSSHREDTEAFF. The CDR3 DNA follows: TGCGCCAGCAGCTCCCACAGGGAGGACACTGAAGCTTTCTTT.

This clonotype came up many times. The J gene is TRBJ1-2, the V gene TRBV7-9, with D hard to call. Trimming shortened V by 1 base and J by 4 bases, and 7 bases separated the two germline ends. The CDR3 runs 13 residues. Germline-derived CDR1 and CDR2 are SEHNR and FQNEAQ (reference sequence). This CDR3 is CASSLGTSYGYTF. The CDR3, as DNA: TGTGCCAGCAGCTTAGGAACAAGCTATGGCTACACCTTC.

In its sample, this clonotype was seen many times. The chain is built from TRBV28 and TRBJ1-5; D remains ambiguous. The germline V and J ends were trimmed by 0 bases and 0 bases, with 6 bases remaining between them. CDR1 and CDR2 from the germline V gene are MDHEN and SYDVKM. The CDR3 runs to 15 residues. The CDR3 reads CASSLWEDSNQPQHF. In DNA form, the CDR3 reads TGTGCCAGCAGTTTATGGGAAGATAGCAATCAGCCCCAGCATTTT.

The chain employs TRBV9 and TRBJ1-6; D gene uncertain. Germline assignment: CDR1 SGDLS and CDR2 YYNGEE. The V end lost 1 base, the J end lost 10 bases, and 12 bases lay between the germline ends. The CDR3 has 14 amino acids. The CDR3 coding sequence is TGTGCCAGCAGCGTAAGTGGGATGGGCTCACCCCTCCACTTT. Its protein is CASSVSGMGSPLHF.

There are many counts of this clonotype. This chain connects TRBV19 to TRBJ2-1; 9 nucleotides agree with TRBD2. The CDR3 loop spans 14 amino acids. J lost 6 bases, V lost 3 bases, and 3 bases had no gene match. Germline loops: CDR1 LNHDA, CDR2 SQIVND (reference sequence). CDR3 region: CASSMAGGPNEQFF. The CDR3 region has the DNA TGTGCCAGTAGTATGGCGGGGGGGCCCAATGAGCAGTTCTTC.

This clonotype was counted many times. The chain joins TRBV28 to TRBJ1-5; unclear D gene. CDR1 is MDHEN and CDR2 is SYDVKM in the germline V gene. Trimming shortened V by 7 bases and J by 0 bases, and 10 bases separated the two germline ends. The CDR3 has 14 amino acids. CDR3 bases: TGTGCCAGCAAAAGAAGTTATAGCAATCAGCCCCAGCATTTT. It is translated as CASKRSYSNQPQHF.

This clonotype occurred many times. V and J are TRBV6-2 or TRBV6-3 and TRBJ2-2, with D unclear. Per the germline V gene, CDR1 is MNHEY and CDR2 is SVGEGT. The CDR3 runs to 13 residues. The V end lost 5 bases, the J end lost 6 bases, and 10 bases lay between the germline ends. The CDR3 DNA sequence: TGTGCCAGCAGTGACAATTTGGCCGGGGAGCTGTTTTTT. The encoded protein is CASSDNLAGELFF.

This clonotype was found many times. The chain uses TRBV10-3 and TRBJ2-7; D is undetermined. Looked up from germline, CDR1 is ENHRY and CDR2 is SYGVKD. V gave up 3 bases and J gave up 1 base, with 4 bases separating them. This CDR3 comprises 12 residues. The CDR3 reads CAISETSYEQYF. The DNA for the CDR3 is TGTGCCATCAGTGAAACGTCCTACGAGCAGTACTTC.

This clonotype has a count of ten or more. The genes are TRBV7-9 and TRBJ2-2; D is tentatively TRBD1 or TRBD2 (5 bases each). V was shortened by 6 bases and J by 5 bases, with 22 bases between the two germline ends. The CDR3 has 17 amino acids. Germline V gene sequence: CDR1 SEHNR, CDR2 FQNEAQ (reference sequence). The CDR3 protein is CASRSRGGSPGTGELFF. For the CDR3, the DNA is TGTGCCAGCAGATCACGGGGCGGATCACCAGGGACCGGGGAGCTGTTTTTT.

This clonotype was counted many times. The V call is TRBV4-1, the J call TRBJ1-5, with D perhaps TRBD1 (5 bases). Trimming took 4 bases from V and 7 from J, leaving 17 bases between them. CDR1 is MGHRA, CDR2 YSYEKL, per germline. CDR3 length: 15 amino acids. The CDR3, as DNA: TGCGCCAGCAGCCGCGGGGCCCTAAGCTACCAGCCCCAGCATTTT. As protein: CASSRGALSYQPQHF.

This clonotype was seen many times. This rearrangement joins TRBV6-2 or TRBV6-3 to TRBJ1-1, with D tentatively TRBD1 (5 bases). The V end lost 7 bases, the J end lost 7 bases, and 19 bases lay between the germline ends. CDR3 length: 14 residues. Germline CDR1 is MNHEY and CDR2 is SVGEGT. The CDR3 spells CASTLYQTGREAFF. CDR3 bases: TGTGCCAGCACCCTATATCAGACGGGACGTGAAGCTTTCTTT.

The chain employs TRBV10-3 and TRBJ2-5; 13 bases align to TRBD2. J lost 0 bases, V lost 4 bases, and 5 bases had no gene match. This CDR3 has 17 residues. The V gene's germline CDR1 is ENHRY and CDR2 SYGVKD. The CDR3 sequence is CAISGTSGGQNQETQYF. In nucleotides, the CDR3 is TGTGCCATCAGTGGGACTAGCGGGGGCCAGAACCAAGAGACCCAGTACTTC.

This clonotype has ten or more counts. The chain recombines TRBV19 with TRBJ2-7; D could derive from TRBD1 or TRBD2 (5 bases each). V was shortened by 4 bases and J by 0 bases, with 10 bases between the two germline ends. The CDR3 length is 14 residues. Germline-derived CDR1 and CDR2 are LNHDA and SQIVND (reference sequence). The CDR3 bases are TGTGCCAGTAGTACGGGGCGTAACTCCTACGAGCAGTACTTC. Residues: CASSTGRNSYEQYF. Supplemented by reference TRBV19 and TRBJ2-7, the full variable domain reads DGGITQSPKYLFRKEGQNVTLSCEQNLNHDAMYWYRQDPGQGLRLIYYSQIVNDFQKGDIAEGYSVSREKKESFPLTVTSAQKNPTAFYLCASSTGRNSYEQYFGPGTRLTVT.

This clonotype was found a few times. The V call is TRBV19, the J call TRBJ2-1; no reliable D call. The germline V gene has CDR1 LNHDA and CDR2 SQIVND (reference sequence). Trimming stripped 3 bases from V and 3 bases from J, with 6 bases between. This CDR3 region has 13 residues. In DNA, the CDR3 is TGTGCCAGTAGTATGAACGGCTACAATGAGCAGTTCTTC. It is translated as CASSMNGYNEQFF.

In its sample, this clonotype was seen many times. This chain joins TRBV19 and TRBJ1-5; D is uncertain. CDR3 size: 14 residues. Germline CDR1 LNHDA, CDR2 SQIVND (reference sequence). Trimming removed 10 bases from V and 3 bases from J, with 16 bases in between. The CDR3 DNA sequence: TGTGCCACCCGGGTTTCTGGCAACAATCAGCCCCAGCATTTT. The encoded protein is CATRVSGNNQPQHF.

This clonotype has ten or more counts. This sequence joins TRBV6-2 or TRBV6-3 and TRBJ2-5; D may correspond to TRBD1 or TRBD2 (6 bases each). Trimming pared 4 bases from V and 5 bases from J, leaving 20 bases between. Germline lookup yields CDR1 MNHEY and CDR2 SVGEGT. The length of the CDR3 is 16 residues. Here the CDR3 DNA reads TGTGCCAGCAGTTCCCCCCGTTGGGGGGCGAGGGAGACCCAGTACTTC. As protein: CASSSPRWGARETQYF.